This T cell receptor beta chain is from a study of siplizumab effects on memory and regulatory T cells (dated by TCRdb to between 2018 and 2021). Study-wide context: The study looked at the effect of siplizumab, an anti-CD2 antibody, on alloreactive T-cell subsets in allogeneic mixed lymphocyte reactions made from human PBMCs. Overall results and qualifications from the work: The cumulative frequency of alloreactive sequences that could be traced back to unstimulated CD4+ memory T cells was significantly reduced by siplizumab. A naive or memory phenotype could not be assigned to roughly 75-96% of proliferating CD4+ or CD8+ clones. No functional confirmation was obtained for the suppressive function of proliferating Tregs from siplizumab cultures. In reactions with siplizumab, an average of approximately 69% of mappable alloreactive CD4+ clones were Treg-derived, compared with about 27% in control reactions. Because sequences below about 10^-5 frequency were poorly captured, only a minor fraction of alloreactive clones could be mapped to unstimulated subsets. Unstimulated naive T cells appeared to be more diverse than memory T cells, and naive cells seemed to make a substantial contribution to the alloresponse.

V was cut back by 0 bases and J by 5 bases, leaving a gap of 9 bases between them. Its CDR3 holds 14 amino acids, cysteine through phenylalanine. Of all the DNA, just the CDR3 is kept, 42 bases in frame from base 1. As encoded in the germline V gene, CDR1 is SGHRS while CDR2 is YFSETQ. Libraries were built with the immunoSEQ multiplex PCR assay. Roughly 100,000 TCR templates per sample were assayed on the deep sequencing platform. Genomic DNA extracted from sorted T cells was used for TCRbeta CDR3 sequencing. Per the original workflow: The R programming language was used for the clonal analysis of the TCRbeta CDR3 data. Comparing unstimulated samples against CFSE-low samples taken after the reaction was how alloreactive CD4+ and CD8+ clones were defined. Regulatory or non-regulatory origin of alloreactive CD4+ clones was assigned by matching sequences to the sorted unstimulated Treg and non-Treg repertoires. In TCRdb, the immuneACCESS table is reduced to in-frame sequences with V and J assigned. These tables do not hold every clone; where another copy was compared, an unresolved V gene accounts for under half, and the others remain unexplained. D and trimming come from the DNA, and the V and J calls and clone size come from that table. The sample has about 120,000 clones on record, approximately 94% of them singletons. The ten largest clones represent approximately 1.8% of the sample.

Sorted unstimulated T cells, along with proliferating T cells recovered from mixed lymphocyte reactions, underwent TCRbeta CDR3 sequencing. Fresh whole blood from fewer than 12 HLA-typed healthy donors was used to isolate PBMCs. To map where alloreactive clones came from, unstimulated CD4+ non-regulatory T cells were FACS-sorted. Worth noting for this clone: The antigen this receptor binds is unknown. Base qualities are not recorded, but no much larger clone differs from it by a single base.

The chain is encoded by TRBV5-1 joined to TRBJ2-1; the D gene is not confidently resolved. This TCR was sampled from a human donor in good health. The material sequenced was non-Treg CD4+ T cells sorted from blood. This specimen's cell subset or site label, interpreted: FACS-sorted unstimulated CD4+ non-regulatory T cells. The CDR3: CASSLVNPNNEQFF. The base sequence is TGCGCCAGCAGCTTGGTCAATCCGAACAATGAGCAGTTCTTC.